The 26 T cell receptor beta chains in this list originate from one sample, sequenced in a study of T cells after yellow fever vaccination. TCRdb reprocessed the 5' RACE reads via MiXCR and lists one record per CDR3 protein. In the table there are 60,000 to 95,000 distinct CDR3 sequences, around 7.9% of which are singletons. The starting material was CD8+ T cells sorted from PBMCs, obtained 10 to 11 days after the first yellow fever vaccination. The source is a man between 18 and 35 years old who received the YFV17D yellow fever vaccine.

The table lists this clonotype with a few counts. V and J are TRBV19 and TRBJ2-3; tentatively, D is TRBD2 (6 bases). The length of the CDR3 is 20 residues. The germline V gene encodes CDR1 LNHDA and CDR2 SQIVND (reference sequence). V gave up 3 bases and J gave up 0 bases, with 25 bases separating them. The CDR3 region has the DNA TGTGCCAGTAGTATTACACGATCGGGAGAGAGGATGGGAAGCACAGATACGCAGTATTTT. Amino acid sequence: CASSITRSGERMGSTDTQYF.

Details on this clonotype: This clone may be a read error of a much larger clone one base away. This chain connects TRBV5-1 to TRBJ2-4, with 8 bases identical to TRBD1. J gave up 8 bases and V 7 bases, and 14 bases lay outside the gene matches. The germline CDR1 and CDR2 sequences are SGHRS and YFSETQ. The CDR3 has 15 residues. DNA of the CDR3: TGCGCCAGCGCCTTTCAGGGGGCAATCCGTGACATTCAGTACTTC. This encodes CASAFQGAIRDIQYF. Looking up the rest from reference TRBV5-1 and TRBJ2-4 gives the full variable domain: KAGVTQTPRYLIKTRGQQVTLSCSPISGHRSVSWYQQTPGQGLQFLFEYFSETQRNKGNFPGRFSGRQFSNSRSEMNVSTLELGDSALYLCASAFQGAIRDIQYFGAGTRLSVL.

This chain connects TRBV6-2 or TRBV6-3 to TRBJ1-4; D gene ambiguous. CDR3 length: 15 amino acids. Germline-derived CDR1 and CDR2 are MNHEY and SVGEGT. V was trimmed by 5 bases and J by 0 bases, leaving 10 bases between them. Here the CDR3 reads CASSRTSATNEKLFF. DNA of the CDR3: TGTGCCAGCAGTCGGACGTCTGCAACTAATGAAAAACTGTTTTTT.

This clonotype was recorded at least ten times. This chain links TRBV7-9 with TRBJ1-1; TRBD1 is a possible D gene (6 bases). Germline CDR1 reads SEHNR; CDR2 reads FQNEAQ (reference sequence). The CDR3 sequence is 12 residues long. Trimming took off 2 bases at V and 8 bases at J, with 9 bases between the two ends. The CDR3 spells CASSLNRVEAFF. In DNA form, the CDR3 reads TGTGCCAGCAGCTTAAACAGGGTAGAAGCTTTCTTT.

In this sample, this clonotype turned up many times. The chain links TRBV5-1 to TRBJ2-7, with D hard to call. CDR1 and CDR2 (germline): SGHRS, YFSETQ. Trimming removed 0 bases at V and 2 bases at J, with 15 bases between. The CDR3 length is 16 residues. CDR3 amino acids: CASSLVGQGRPYEQYF. The CDR3 nucleotides read TGCGCCAGCAGCTTGGTCGGTCAAGGACGACCCTACGAGCAGTACTTC.

This clonotype was recorded at least ten times. The chain couples TRBV4-1 to TRBJ2-5, with D perhaps assigned TRBD1 or TRBD2 (6 bases each). There are 15 residues in the CDR3. Germline assignment: CDR1 MGHRA and CDR2 YSYEKL. Trimming removed 1 base from V and 9 bases from J, with 18 bases in between. The chain's CDR3 is CASSQGDTGPGAQYF. CDR3 coding DNA: TGCGCCAGCAGCCAAGGGGACACCGGCCCGGGGGCCCAGTACTTC.

This clonotype showed up just a few times. This chain links TRBV5-1 with TRBJ2-7, with D possibly matching TRBD1 (5 bases). The V gene's germline CDR1 is SGHRS and CDR2 YFSETQ. V was cut by 0 bases and J by 5 bases, with 12 bases left in between. The CDR3 is 14 amino acids. CDR3 amino acids: CASSLEGPTDEQYF. The CDR3 DNA reads as TGCGCCAGCAGCTTGGAGGGGCCCACCGACGAGCAGTACTTC.

CDR3 loop: CASSSGLSAADSQETQYF. As DNA, the CDR3 is TGCGCCAGCAGCTCAGGGTTATCCGCGGCGGACAGCCAAGAGACCCAGTACTTC. V usage is TRBV5-1 and J usage is TRBJ2-5; the D gene is possibly TRBD1 (6 bases). The ends were cut back, 3 bases at V and 1 base at J, with 22 bases in the middle. Per the germline V gene, CDR1 is SGHRS and CDR2 is YFSETQ. This CDR3 comprises 18 residues.

This clonotype was observed many times. The rearrangement uses TRBV5-6 and TRBJ2-3, with 9 bases fitting TRBD1. V shed 5 bases and J 8 bases; nucleotides not matched to a gene: 9. The CDR3 runs 14 residues. Per the germline V gene, CDR1 is SGHDT and CDR2 is YYEEEE. CDR3 sequence: CASSVGDRERTQYF. The CDR3 DNA is TGTGCCAGCAGTGTGGGGGACAGGGAGCGTACGCAGTATTTT.

This chain links TRBV7-9 with TRBJ2-3; D is ambiguous. The germline V gene has CDR1 SEHNR and CDR2 FQNEAQ (reference sequence). V was pared by 8 bases and J by 2 bases, with 14 bases between. CDR3 size: 14 residues. CDR3 in amino acids: CASGAEGPTDTQYF. Here the CDR3 DNA reads TGTGCCAGCGGCGCGGAAGGCCCCACAGATACGCAGTATTTT.

This clonotype was observed at least ten times. The chain couples TRBV5-6 to TRBJ2-1, with no clear D. This CDR3 comprises 14 residues. Germline V gene data show CDR1 as SGHDT and CDR2 as YYEEEE. Deletions cut 7 bases from V and 1 base from J, with 12 bases between. CDR3 bases: TGTGCCAGCTCCCGGGCGCCTTCCTACAATGAGCAGTTCTTC. This encodes CASSRAPSYNEQFF.

The table lists this clonotype with many counts. The chain uses TRBV4-3 and TRBJ2-2, with 9 bases matching TRBD2. The CDR3 contains 18 residues. Germline V gene data show CDR1 as LGHNA and CDR2 as YSLEER. The J segment lost 5 bases and the V segment lost 4 bases, leaving 14 bases of the junction unmatched. CDR3 residues: CASSRRALAGPRTGELFF. CDR3 coding DNA: TGCGCCAGCAGCCGAAGGGCTCTAGCGGGACCAAGGACCGGGGAGCTGTTTTTT.

This chain uses TRBV27 with TRBJ2-1, with D possibly being TRBD1 or TRBD2 (5 bases each). Germline V gives CDR1 MNHEY, CDR2 SMNVEV (reference sequence). This CDR3 spans 15 amino acids. V was pared by 6 bases and J by 1 base, with 13 bases between. The CDR3 nucleotides are TGTGCCAGCAGGCCCCTAGGGACGTCCTACAATGAGCAGTTCTTC. This encodes CASRPLGTSYNEQFF.

This clonotype appeared many times. A read error may produce the germline difference seen at one junction end. CDR3 protein: CASSLHETDTQYF. CDR3 sequence (DNA): TGTGCTAGCAGCTTACACGAAACAGATACGCAGTATTTT. The chain uses TRBV7-7 and TRBJ2-3; D unclear. The CDR3 consists of 13 residues. Germline V gene data show CDR1 as SSHAT and CDR2 as FNYEAQ (reference sequence).

Many counts were recorded for this clonotype. This chain connects TRBV19 to TRBJ1-1, with D possibly matching TRBD1 (6 bases). Germline values: CDR1 LNHDA, CDR2 SQIVND (reference sequence). This CDR3 region has 12 residues. With 6 bases removed from V and 5 bases from J, the gap between germline ends came to 10 bases. The CDR3 region is CASSTTGTEAFF. DNA for the CDR3: TGTGCCAGTAGCACGACAGGAACTGAAGCTTTCTTT.

Concerning this clonotype: An end of the junction differs from the germline gene, which may be a read error. The CDR3: CAISPGRLHNEQFF. DNA of the CDR3: TGTGCCATCAGCCCCGGGCGCCTCCACAATGAGCAGTTCTTC. This sequence joins TRBV4-2 and TRBJ2-1; D uncertain. This CDR3 is built from 14 residues. Germline-derived CDR1 and CDR2 are LGHNA and YNFKEQ.

The CDR3 loop reads CASSLEVRGRSPLHF. In DNA form, the CDR3 reads TGTGCCAGCAGCTTAGAGGTCAGGGGTAGATCACCCCTCCACTTT. The chain uses TRBV7-2 and TRBJ1-6; D might be TRBD1 (6 bases). The CDR3 runs to 15 residues. The V gene's germline CDR1 is SGHTA and CDR2 FQGNSA. Trimming cost V 1 base and J 10 bases, with 14 bases left between them.

There are a few counts of this clonotype. CDR3 in DNA: TGTGCCAGCAGCAACCCCCTTCCGCCTCGGGGTAACACAGATACGCAGTATTTT. Its translation: CASSNPLPPRGNTDTQYF. The J gene is TRBJ2-3, the V gene TRBV21-1; TRBD1 is the table's D call, not checked against the DNA. TRBV21-1 is shown as a pseudogene. The CDR3 runs to 18 residues.

With respect to this clonotype: Just one base apart from a much larger clone, this may be a read error. The rearrangement joins TRBV12-3 or TRBV12-4 to TRBJ1-5, with TRBD1 as a possible D gene (5 bases). The CDR3 has 14 residues. V was clipped by 3 bases and J by 9 bases, with 15 bases between them. This CDR3 reads CASSLGGVARPQHF. The CDR3 DNA reads TGTGCCAGCAGTTTGGGAGGGGTCGCTCGGCCCCAGCATTTT.

This clonotype was seen repeatedly, ten times or more. This rearrangement joins TRBV28 to TRBJ1-6; 9 bases match TRBD1. CDR1 is MDHEN and CDR2 is SYDVKM in the germline V gene. V was pared by 5 bases and J by 9 bases, with 8 bases of the junction left unmatched. CDR3 length: 15 amino acids. The CDR3 DNA is TGTGCCAGCAGTCCCGAGACAGGGGGGGCTTCACCCCTCCACTTT. Encoded protein: CASSPETGGASPLHF.

This clonotype was seen ten or more times. The genes are TRBV5-6 and TRBJ2-3; D might be TRBD2 (5 bases). The V end was cut by 0 bases, the J end by 2 bases, with 10 bases between. The V gene's germline CDR1 is SGHDT and CDR2 YYEEEE. CDR3 size: 15 residues. The DNA for the CDR3 is TGTGCCAGCAGCTTGGGTAGCGAAAACACAGATACGCAGTATTTT. It is translated as CASSLGSENTDTQYF.

The chain employs TRBV7-9 and TRBJ2-1; TRBD1 matches 8 bases. The CDR3 length is 15 residues. Germline V lookup: CDR1 SEHNR, CDR2 FQNEAQ (reference sequence). J gave up 7 bases and V 3 bases, and 8 bases lay outside the gene matches. The CDR3 here is CASSFEGHRGNEQFF. The CDR3 DNA follows: TGTGCCAGCAGCTTCGAGGGGCACAGGGGGAATGAGCAGTTCTTC.

This clonotype was counted at least ten times. The chain employs TRBV7-6 and TRBJ2-3; D is ambiguous. Germline V gene sequence: CDR1 SGHVS, CDR2 FNYEAQ. CDR3 length: 13 residues. V was clipped by 2 bases and J by 4 bases, with 7 bases between them. In DNA, the CDR3 is TGTGCCAGCAGCTTAAGAGCTTCAGATACGCAGTATTTT. Translating it yields CASSLRASDTQYF. Supplemented by reference TRBV7-6 and TRBJ2-3, the full variable domain reads GAGVSQSPRYKVTKRGQDVALRCDPISGHVSLYWYRQALGQGPEFLTYFNYEAQQDKSGLPNDRFSAERPEGSISTLTIQRTEQRDSAMYRCASSLRASDTQYFGPGTRLTVL.

This clonotype was seen at least ten times. The chain has TRBV12-3 or TRBV12-4 and TRBJ2-3; D gene ambiguous. The CDR3 is made up of 12 amino acids. Deletions cut 11 bases from V and 1 base from J, with 10 bases between. The DNA of the CDR3 is TGTGCCGCCGGGCAGGGCACAGATACGCAGTATTTT. It codes for CAAGQGTDTQYF.

This clonotype was counted at least ten times. The CDR3 DNA reads as TGCGCCAGCAGCCAGGGTCCTAGCGGGGGAATCCAAGAGACCCAGTACTTC. Its translation: CASSQGPSGGIQETQYF. This chain links TRBV4-1 with TRBJ2-5; 10 bases are a match to TRBD2. This CDR3 is built from 17 residues. The J segment lost 1 base and the V segment lost 3 bases, leaving 8 bases of the junction unmatched. Germline V gives CDR1 MGHRA, CDR2 YSYEKL.

The sample holds many counts of this clonotype. DNA for the CDR3: TGTGCCAGCAGCACCCTCGGAGGGTTTCAGACCCAGTACTTC. Its translation: CASSTLGGFQTQYF. The rearrangement joins TRBV9 to TRBJ2-5; possible D gene TRBD2, 6 bases. The germline V and J ends were trimmed by 4 bases and 6 bases, with 16 bases remaining between them. The CDR3 totals 14 residues. Germline V gene lookup returns CDR1 SGDLS and CDR2 YYNGEE.